This entry lists 26 T cell receptor beta chains sequenced from one sample in a study of Graves' ophthalmopathy and Graves' hyperthyroidism. The authors amplified TCR beta CDR3 regions, and they did so from RNA transcripts for repertoire sequencing. An opening RT-PCR round employed HTBI primers and preceded a second-round multiplex PCR. TCRdb reanalysed the multiplex PCR reads using MiXCR and keeps one entry per CDR3 protein. The table has roughly 420,000 distinct CDR3 sequences, over 20% seen once. The sequencing input was peripheral blood. These receptors were obtained from a woman younger than 35 with stable Graves' hyperthyroidism.

This rearrangement joins TRBV25-1 to TRBJ2-7; possible D gene TRBD2, 5 bases. Per germline, CDR1 MGHDK and CDR2 SYGVNS. This CDR3 has 16 residues. The DNA for the CDR3 is TGTGCCAGCAGTTACCGGCGGACCTCACAAGACTACGATCAGTACGTC. Translation gives CASSYRRTSQDYDQYV.

This clonotype was counted many times. The chain carries TRBV7-2 and TRBJ1-5; TRBD1 is a possible D gene (5 bases). V lost 6 bases to trimming and J lost 3 bases, with 9 bases between them. Per the germline V gene, CDR1 is SGHTA and CDR2 is FQGNSA. The CDR3 loop spans 13 amino acids. The DNA for the CDR3 is TGTGCCAGCAGAGGGGAGCCCAATCAGCCCCAGCATTTT. Translation: CASRGEPNQPQHF.

The chain links TRBV3-1 to TRBJ1-2; no clear D gene. The CDR3 totals 13 residues. CDR1 is LGHDT, CDR2 YNNKEL, per germline (reference sequence). Between the trimmed V and J ends, which lost 0 bases and 3 bases, there was a span of 5 bases. This chain's CDR3 is CASSQESDYGYTF. CDR3 coding DNA: TGTGCCAGCAGCCAAGAAAGCGACTATGGCTACACCTTC.

This clonotype was detected many times. The gene calls are TRBV6-5 and TRBJ1-5; 8 nucleotides line up with TRBD1. This CDR3 has 15 residues. Germline loops: CDR1 MNHEY, CDR2 SVGAGI. The trim removed 6 bases at V and 3 bases at J, leaving 7 bases unmatched. The chain's CDR3 is CASRRDRLFNQPQHF. DNA of the CDR3: TGTGCCAGCAGGAGGGACAGGTTGTTCAATCAGCCCCAGCATTTT.

This clonotype has at least ten counts. The rearrangement links TRBV18 to TRBJ1-1; D is perhaps TRBD1 (5 bases). CDR3 length: 14 amino acids. Deletions cut 3 bases from V and 0 bases from J, with 8 bases between. Germline values: CDR1 KGHSH, CDR2 LQKENI. CDR3 sequence reads: CASSPGRVNTEAFF. DNA for the CDR3: TGTGCCAGCTCACCGGGCAGGGTGAACACTGAAGCTTTCTTT.

This clonotype was seen many times. The rearrangement joins TRBV7-3 to TRBJ2-5, with 8 bases that match TRBD2. This CDR3 is built from 14 residues. V gave up 5 bases and J gave up 3 bases; unmatched junction bases: 5. In germline, CDR1 is SGHTA, CDR2 FQGTGA. As DNA, the CDR3 is TGTGCCAGCAGCACGGTAGCGGGAAAAGAGACCCAGTACTTC. This gives the protein CASSTVAGKETQYF. The full variable domain, rest sourced from reference TRBV7-3 and TRBJ2-5, is GAGVSQTPSNKVTEKGKYVELRCDPISGHTALYWYRQSLGQGPEFLIYFQGTGAADDSGLPNDRFFAVRPEGSVSTLKIQRTERGDSAVYLCASSTVAGKETQYFGPGTRLLVL.

This clonotype was found a few times. The conserved closing phenylalanine or tryptophan is absent in this CDR3, likely reflecting a read error. This chain connects TRBV6-1 to TRBJ1-2; the D is unclear. Germline CDR1 is MNHNS and CDR2 is SASEGT. Deletions cut 1 base from V and 4 bases from J, with 16 bases between. The CDR3 length is 16 residues. DNA of the CDR3: TGTGCCAGCAGTGAAGGTCCCGGTCGAGGAATCTATGGCTACACCGTC. This gives the protein CASSEGPGRGIYGYTV.

This clonotype was found many times. The chain recombines TRBV6-1 with TRBJ2-7, with D possibly being TRBD2 (7 bases). The germline gives CDR1 MNHNS, CDR2 SASEGT. V was trimmed by 7 bases and J by 4 bases, leaving 17 bases between them. There are 14 residues in the CDR3. The CDR3 loop reads CASTTGGSAYEQYF. In nucleotides, the CDR3 is TGTGCCAGCACCACGGGGGGCTCCGCTTACGAGCAGTACTTC.

This clonotype was recorded at least ten times. The chain recombines TRBV19 with TRBJ2-5, with D unresolved. Per the germline V gene, CDR1 is LNHDA and CDR2 is SQIVND (reference sequence). The CDR3 extends over 14 amino acids. V was clipped by 10 bases and J by 5 bases, with 20 bases between them. CDR3 bases: TGTGCCACCTCCATTGAGCACAGAAGCGAGACCCAGTACTTC. Translating it yields CATSIEHRSETQYF.

This clonotype was detected once. The chain couples TRBV13 to TRBJ1-1; D gene unclear. The CDR3 totals 12 residues. Germline-derived CDR1 and CDR2 are PRHDT and FYEKMQ (reference sequence). V dropped 5 bases and J dropped 5 bases, with 9 bases sitting between them. This CDR3 is CASSHPRTEAFF. The CDR3, as DNA: TGTGCCAGCAGCCATCCTCGGACTGAAGCTTTCTTT.

This clonotype was detected ten times or more. The J gene is TRBJ1-5, the V gene TRBV12-3 or TRBV12-4; D gene unclear. The CDR3 is 13 amino acids. Trimming removed 3 bases from V and 6 bases from J, with 9 bases in between. The CDR3 here is CASSLRHGQPQHF. CDR3 DNA sequence: TGTGCCAGCAGTTTGAGACACGGTCAGCCCCAGCATTTT.

This clonotype was observed many times. V is TRBV18 and J is TRBJ2-5; 7 bases are a match to TRBD2. This CDR3 is built from 13 residues. In germline, CDR1 is KGHSH, CDR2 LQKENI. The V and J ends lost 2 bases and 7 bases, in that order; junction bases with no gene match: 4. The chain's CDR3 is CASSPAGVTTQYF. CDR3 in DNA: TGTGCCAGCTCACCAGCGGGAGTGACGACCCAGTACTTC. The full variable domain, in which reference TRBV18 and TRBJ2-5 provide the parts outside the CDR3, is NAGVMQNPRHLVRRRGQEARLRCSPMKGHSHVYWYRQLPEEGLKFMVYLQKENIIDESGMPKERFSAEFPKEGPSILRIQQVVRGDSAAYFCASSPAGVTTQYFGPGTRLLVL.

V usage is TRBV4-1 and J usage is TRBJ2-2; D is perhaps TRBD1 (6 bases). The germline V gene encodes CDR1 MGHRA and CDR2 YSYEKL. The CDR3 has 13 amino acids. Trimming removed 4 bases at V and 6 bases at J, with 9 bases between. In DNA form, the CDR3 reads TGCGCCAGCAGCCTGGGACATCCCGGGGAGCTGTTTTTT. Translating gives CASSLGHPGELFF.

The chain uses TRBV27 and TRBJ1-6; no definite D call. The CDR3 extends over 13 amino acids. The ends were cut back, 3 bases at V and 7 bases at J, with 7 bases in the middle. Germline CDR1 reads MNHEY; CDR2 reads SMNVEV (reference sequence). The CDR3: CASSFLPNSPLHF. The CDR3 region has the DNA TGTGCCAGCAGTTTTCTTCCCAATTCACCCCTCCACTTT.

The chain joins TRBV11-1 to TRBJ1-3, with D perhaps matching TRBD1 (6 bases). Germline CDR1 SGHAT, CDR2 FQDESV (reference sequence). The V end was cut by 3 bases, the J end by 0 bases, with 12 bases between. The CDR3 totals 16 residues. CDR3 nucleotide sequence: TGTGCCAGCAGCTTCTACAGGGAAATCTCTGGAAACACCATATATTTT. Translated: CASSFYREISGNTIYF.

This clonotype was seen repeatedly, ten times or more. The gene calls are TRBV5-6 and TRBJ2-5; D gene uncertain. Trimming removed 4 bases from V and 5 bases from J, with 12 bases in between. The CDR3 loop spans 13 amino acids. Germline-derived CDR1 and CDR2 are SGHDT and YYEEEE. In DNA form, the CDR3 reads TGTGCCAGCAGCGTGGAAATCTGGGAGACCCAGTACTTC. As protein: CASSVEIWETQYF.

This clonotype showed up many times. The V call is TRBV5-1, the J call TRBJ2-7; weak D call: TRBD2 (6 bases). Germline V gene lookup returns CDR1 SGHRS and CDR2 YFSETQ. The CDR3 loop spans 14 amino acids. Trimming removed 0 bases from V and 1 base from J, with 8 bases in between. CDR3 loop: CASSLGTTSYEQYF. Written as DNA, the CDR3 is TGCGCCAGCAGCTTGGGGACTACTTCCTACGAGCAGTACTTC.

This clonotype came up many times. The chain couples TRBV4-1 to TRBJ2-7; the match to TRBD2 covers 9 bases. Per germline, CDR1 MGHRA and CDR2 YSYEKL. The CDR3 loop spans 19 amino acids. J gave up 5 bases and V 0 bases, and 17 bases lay outside the gene matches. Written as DNA, the CDR3 is TGCGCCAGCAGCCAAGATCCGAGAATTTTAGCGGGAGCGTTGGACGAGCAGTACTTC. Translated: CASSQDPRILAGALDEQYF.

This clonotype was counted many times. This chain connects TRBV19 to TRBJ2-6, with D hard to call. V was pared by 3 bases and J by 4 bases, with 19 bases between. The CDR3 length is 18 residues. The V gene's germline CDR1 is LNHDA and CDR2 SQIVND (reference sequence). CDR3 sequence: CASSIKGWGNGGANVLTF. CDR3 DNA sequence: TGTGCCAGTAGTATCAAAGGTTGGGGAAACGGGGGGGCCAACGTCCTGACTTTC.

On this clonotype itself: A much larger clone lies a single base off, so this may be a read error. The rearrangement joins TRBV19 to TRBJ2-7, with TRBD1 matching 9 bases. This CDR3 has 13 amino acids. Germline lookup yields CDR1 LNHDA and CDR2 SQIVND (reference sequence). Trimming took 7 bases from V and 3 from J; bases not matched to a gene: 4. In DNA form, the CDR3 reads TGTGCCAGTAAGGTGACAGGGGGCTACGAGCAGTACTTC. Translating gives CASKVTGGYEQYF.

This clonotype was picked up many times. The rearrangement links TRBV6-2 or TRBV6-3 to TRBJ1-5; D is unresolved. The CDR3 is 13 amino acids. V was clipped by 6 bases and J by 4 bases, with 10 bases between them. Germline V lookup: CDR1 MNHEY, CDR2 SVGEGT. CDR3 nucleotide sequence: TGTGCCAGCAGGCAAGGAGGGAATCAGCCCCAGCATTTT. This translates into CASRQGGNQPQHF.

The chain couples TRBV11-1 to TRBJ2-7; TRBD1 aligns across 9 bases. The V and J ends lost 5 bases and 2 bases, in that order; junction bases with no gene match: 10. Germline CDR1 and CDR2: SGHAT and FQDESV (reference sequence). This CDR3 region has 16 residues. CDR3: CASSVAGTGRAYEQYF. CDR3 DNA sequence: TGTGCCAGCAGCGTCGCCGGGACAGGGCGCGCCTACGAGCAGTACTTC.

This clonotype was seen many times. The chain recombines TRBV19 with TRBJ1-2; D is uncertain. This CDR3 is built from 12 residues. The V end lost 3 bases, the J end lost 5 bases, and 7 bases lay between the germline ends. The germline V gene has CDR1 LNHDA and CDR2 SQIVND (reference sequence). The CDR3: CASSIWEYGYTF. CDR3 DNA: TGTGCCAGTAGTATTTGGGAATATGGCTACACCTTC.

This clonotype was found many times. The chain recombines TRBV18 with TRBJ1-6, with TRBD1 matching 8 bases. Germline V gene sequence: CDR1 KGHSH, CDR2 LQKENI. This CDR3 is built from 15 residues. The V and J ends lost 2 bases and 5 bases, in that order; junction bases with no gene match: 2. The CDR3 reads CASSPTDRDNSPLHF. CDR3 nucleotide sequence: TGTGCCAGCTCACCAACGGACAGGGATAATTCACCCCTCCACTTT.

This clonotype was detected ten times or more. The CDR3 reads CASSFLVDGSNTEAFF. The CDR3 DNA reads as TGTGCCAGCAGTTTCTTAGTGGACGGTTCGAACACTGAAGCTTTCTTT. The chain recombines TRBV28 with TRBJ1-1; D is unclear. This CDR3 has 16 amino acids. Trimming took off 3 bases at V and 1 base at J, with 15 bases between the two ends. Germline V lookup: CDR1 MDHEN, CDR2 SYDVKM.

The table lists this clonotype with many counts. J is TRBJ2-7 and V is TRBV20-1; TRBD2 agrees at 10 bases. Germline trimming cut 0 bases from V and 5 bases from J; bases unmatched to any gene: 7. The length of the CDR3 is 15 residues. Germline lookup yields CDR1 DFQATT and CDR2 SNEGSKA (reference sequence). CDR3 residues: CSARDPSGRMDEQYF. CDR3 in DNA: TGCAGTGCTAGAGACCCTAGCGGGAGAATGGACGAGCAGTACTTC.